This T cell receptor beta chain was observed in a study of regulatory T cells in long-lasting Graves disease. Of note for this clonotype: Its cognate antigen is unknown. Mismatch with germline at one junction end may stem from a read error.

Study-wide results and limits: Lower TCR diversity characterized persistent Graves' patients relative to newly diagnosed patients. TRBV28, TRBJ1-2 and TRBJ2-5 were favored in persistent disease.

The CDR3 contains 13 residues. Germline V gives CDR1 SGHRS, CDR2 YFSETQ. The authors built TCR beta libraries using iRepertoire HTBI primers and Arm-PCR of CDR3 regions. TCRdb called the multiplex PCR reads again in MiXCR, with one record for every CDR3 protein. The data show 650,000 to 850,000 distinct CDR3 sequences, 25% to 35% seen once. Time point reported: persistent/refractory GD, antithyroid drugs over 5 years with positive TRAb. PBMCs provided the RNA from which the TCR library was made. Graves' disease diagnosis relied on American Thyroid Association guidelines. The chain carries TRBV5-1 and TRBJ1-6; D not certain. The TCR originated in a female donor with Graves disease. The input for sequencing was peripheral blood mononuclear cells (PBMCs), taken when the disease was refractory, from a patient treated with antithyroid drugs. The CDR3 protein is CASSFGDKSPLHF. CDR3 DNA sequence: TGCGCCAGCAGCTTCGGGGATAAATCACCCCTCCACTTT. Complete variable domain (other parts from reference TRBV5-1 and TRBJ1-6): KAGVTQTPRYLIKTRGQQVTLSCSPISGHRSVSWYQQTPGQGLQFLFEYFSETQRNKGNFPGRFSGRQFSNSRSEMNVSTLELGDSALYLCASSFGDKSPLHFGNGTRLTVT.